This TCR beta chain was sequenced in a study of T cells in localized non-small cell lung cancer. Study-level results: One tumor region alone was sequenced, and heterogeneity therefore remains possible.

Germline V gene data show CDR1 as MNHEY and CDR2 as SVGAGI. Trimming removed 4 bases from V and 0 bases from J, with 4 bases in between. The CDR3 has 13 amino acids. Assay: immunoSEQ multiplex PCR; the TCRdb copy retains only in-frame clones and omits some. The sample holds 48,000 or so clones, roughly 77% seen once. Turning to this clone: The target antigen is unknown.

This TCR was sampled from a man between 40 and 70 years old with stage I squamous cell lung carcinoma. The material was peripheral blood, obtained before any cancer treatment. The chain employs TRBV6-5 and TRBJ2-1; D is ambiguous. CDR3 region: CASSLDSYNEQFF. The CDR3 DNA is TGTGCCAGCAGTTTGGACTCCTACAATGAGCAGTTCTTC.